The T cell receptor (beta chain) under discussion was sequenced for a study of T cell repertoires in cytomegalovirus infection. On the study more broadly: Both a matching HLA type and CMV infection were indicated by public TCR beta signatures. Notes on the study in general: Cumulative public TCR beta family frequency identified carriers of CMV plus the relevant HLA.

Trimming left V 0 bases short and J 2 bases short, with 11 bases between. This CDR3 has 15 residues. The V gene's germline CDR1 is MGHRA and CDR2 YSYEKL. TCRdb reanalysed the reads using MiXCR and keeps one entry per CDR3 protein. The table records roughly 300,000 distinct CDR3 sequences, more than 20% of them present only once. Worth noting for this clonotype: Its antigen is unidentified.

Sequencing was done on a sample of PBMCs. The sequence was obtained from a human donor in good health (CMV status not recorded). Some clones in this sample may be carry-over from other donors' samples. This sequence joins TRBV4-1 and TRBJ2-7, with D unclear. For the CDR3, the DNA is TGCGCCAGCAGCCAAGAAGGTGGAAGCGCCTACGAGCAGTACTTC. Translating it yields CASSQEGGSAYEQYF.